This T cell receptor (beta chain) was sequenced in a study of T cell repertoires in cytomegalovirus infection (dated 2019 in TCRdb). Looking at the study overall: Donor HLA type was relevant to the analysis, because carriage of CMV infection together with the matching HLA type was indicated by public TCR beta signatures. Results the study describes overall, beyond this receptor: In the ex vivo response, HLA-C-restricted CMV-specific TCR beta clonotypes were dominant, and in two of eight donors the single most frequent clonotype came from this HLA-C-restricted group. Cumulative frequency of public TCR beta family members discriminated carriers of CMV infection plus the relevant HLA type in this cohort and an independent 352-donor cohort.

TCRdb shows the sequencer as Illumina HiSeq 1500. The public reads were reanalyzed by TCRdb: fastp trimming at Q25, MiXCR alignment, in-frame beta chains only. Every distinct CDR3 protein forms one entry, paired with its most common genes and DNA. The sample table shows approximately 490,000 distinct CDR3 sequences, and around 10% are seen once. Roughly 10% of the sample lies in the top ten. This clonotype was recorded many times. The antigen this receptor binds is unknown. There are no base qualities to consult, and no much larger clone falls within one base. The sequencing input was PBMCs. The source is a human donor in good health (CMV status not recorded). Some clones in this sample may be carry-over from other donors' samples.

The CDR3 region reads CSARPKGGLAWSGANVLTF. The DNA sequence is given as TGCAGTGCTAGACCAAAAGGGGGACTAGCATGGTCTGGGGCCAACGTCCTGACTTTC. The rearranged chain carries TRBV20-1 and TRBJ2-6, with 9 bases in between that match TRBD2. The CDR3 runs 19 residues from the cysteine to the phenylalanine. Only the CDR3 DNA is retained, 57 bases long and in frame from the first base. V ends up 2 bases short and J 1 base short, with an unmatched junction base count of 12. Looking up the germline V gene (reference sequence) yields CDR1 DFQATT and CDR2 SNEGSKA.